This T cell receptor (beta chain) came from a study of cytomegalovirus exposure and HLA in healthy donors. Study summary: Within an early data release were roughly 90 million unique TCRs drawn from HLA-typed donors.

This clone was seen just once. Its matching antigen is unknown. Study-wide results and limits: Many donors carried some public TCRs, although rarity characterized most TCR sequences. Later work found that TCR association rates differed between HLA loci; DRB1 had the most and HLA-C the fewest. An assumption of roughly uniform sequencing depth across donors underlay the presence/absence analyses.

CDR1 and CDR2 (germline): SGHTA, FQGTGA. V was pared by 3 bases and J by 6 bases, with 11 bases between. CDR3 length: 13 residues. A multiplex PCR was run with 60 Vbeta primers and 13 Jbeta primers. The protocol was immunoSEQ multiplex PCR, while the TCRdb copy is restricted to in-frame clones and leaves out a portion. Among roughly 70,000 clones listed, around 74% were seen once. This receptor was taken from a human donor in good health. Input material: PBMCs. The genes are TRBV7-3 and TRBJ1-2; D perhaps matches TRBD1 (6 bases). CDR3 bases: TGTGCCAGCAGCTTCACAGGGAAACATGGCTACACCTTC. This translates into CASSFTGKHGYTF.